This T cell receptor (beta chain) emerged from a study of cytomegalovirus exposure and HLA in healthy donors. General study findings and limits: Per a later analysis, HLA-associated TCR beta chains showed more clonal expansion than other, equally common TCR beta chains. TCR beta sequences reportedly predicted most subjects' HLA-A and HLA-B alleles accurately. A missense DCLRE1C variant was associated with V- and J-gene trimming of TCR beta chains in a later analysis, and an independent cohort replicated the association.

Primers: 60 Vbeta forward and 13 Jbeta reverse. Produced via immunoSEQ multiplex PCR; TCRdb's table is partial and in-frame only. The sample consists of some 200,000 clones, 79% of them appearing once. Healthy donors of bone marrow made up the group. V lost 7 bases and J 1 base, leaving 16 bases between the germline ends. The CDR3 has 15 residues. Per germline, CDR1 MGHDK and CDR2 SYGVNS. As to this clone: Its target is not known.

This receptor was obtained from a girl aged 5 to 17 in good health and CMV-seropositive. This chain uses TRBV25-1 with TRBJ1-1; D gene uncertain. The sequenced sample consisted of PBMCs. This chain's CDR3 is CASTSSREGNTEAFF. The CDR3 DNA reads TGTGCCAGCACCTCGTCTAGGGAGGGGAACACTGAAGCTTTCTTT.